This T cell receptor beta chain stems from a study of CXCR3-negative and CXCR3-positive naive CD8 T cells. Study details: The dataset comprises approximately 140 million TRB reads in total, with about 1.5 +/- 0.3 million reads per library. Notes on the study in general: Diversity in memory CD8+ cells fell much lower than the comparably high levels seen in both naive subsets. Naive cells with CXCR3 showed TRB CDR3s that were more hydrophobic than those in CXCR3-negative naive cells. TRBV-TRBJ usage matched between naive CXCR3-negative and CXCR3-positive cells but not between memory cells.

Worth noting for this clonotype: Its antigen remains unknown.

Preparation of TRB cDNA libraries relied on 5' RACE carrying UMI labels. TCRdb re-called the 5' RACE reads, yielding one record per CDR3 amino acid sequence without DNA. Here the sample table reports some 150,000 distinct CDR3 sequences. Sorts that each held more than 250,000 cells were run in triplicate for every CD8+ T cell subset. Looked up from germline, CDR1 is SGHRS and CDR2 is YFSETQ. CDR3 length: 15 residues. This chain uses TRBV5-1 with TRBJ2-7; TCRdb reports TRBD1, a call that lacks DNA to check it against. The sequence came from a human donor in good health. Some clones in this sample may be carry-over from other donors' samples. Sequenced: naive CXCR3+ CD8+ T cells from blood. This sample's subset: CD45RO-CCR7+CD27+CD95- naive CD8+ T cells expressing CXCR3 (TNR3+). CDR3 protein: CASSLESASGDEQYF.